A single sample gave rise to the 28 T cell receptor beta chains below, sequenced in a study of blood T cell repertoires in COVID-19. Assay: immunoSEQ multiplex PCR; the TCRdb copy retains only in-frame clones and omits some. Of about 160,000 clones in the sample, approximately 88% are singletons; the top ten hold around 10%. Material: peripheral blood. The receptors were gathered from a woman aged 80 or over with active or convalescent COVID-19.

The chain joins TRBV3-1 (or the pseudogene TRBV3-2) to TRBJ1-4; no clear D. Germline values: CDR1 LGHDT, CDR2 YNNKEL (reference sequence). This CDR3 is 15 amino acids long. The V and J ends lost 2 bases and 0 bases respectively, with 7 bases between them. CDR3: CASSQITATNEKLFF. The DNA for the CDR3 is TGTGCCAGCAGCCAAATAACAGCAACTAATGAAAAACTGTTTTTT.

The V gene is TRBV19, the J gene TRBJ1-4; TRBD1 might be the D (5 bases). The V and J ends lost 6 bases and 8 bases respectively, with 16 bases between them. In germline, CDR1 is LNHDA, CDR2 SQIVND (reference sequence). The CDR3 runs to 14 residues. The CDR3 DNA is TGTGCCAGTAGGTATATAGGCGGGGACGAAAAACTGTTTTTT. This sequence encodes CASRYIGGDEKLFF.

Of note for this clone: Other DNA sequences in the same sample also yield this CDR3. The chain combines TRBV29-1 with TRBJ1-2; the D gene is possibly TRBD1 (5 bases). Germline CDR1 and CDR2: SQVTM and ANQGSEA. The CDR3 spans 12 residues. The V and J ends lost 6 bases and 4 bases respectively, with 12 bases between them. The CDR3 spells CSVAQGTYGYTF. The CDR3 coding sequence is TGCAGCGTGGCGCAGGGAACCTATGGCTACACCTTC.

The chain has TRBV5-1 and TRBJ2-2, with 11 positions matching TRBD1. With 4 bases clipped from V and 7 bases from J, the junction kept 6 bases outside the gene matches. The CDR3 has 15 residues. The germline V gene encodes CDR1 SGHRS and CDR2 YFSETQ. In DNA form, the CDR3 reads TGCGCCAGCAGCGATCGGACAGGGGGCGTCGGGGAGCTGTTTTTT. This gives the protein CASSDRTGGVGELFF.

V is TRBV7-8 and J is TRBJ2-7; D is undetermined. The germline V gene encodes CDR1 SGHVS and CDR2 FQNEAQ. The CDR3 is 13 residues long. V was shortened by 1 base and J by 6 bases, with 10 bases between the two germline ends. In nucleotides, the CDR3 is TGTGCCAGCAGCTTAGAAGCAACCCTCGAGCAGTACTTC. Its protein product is CASSLEATLEQYF.

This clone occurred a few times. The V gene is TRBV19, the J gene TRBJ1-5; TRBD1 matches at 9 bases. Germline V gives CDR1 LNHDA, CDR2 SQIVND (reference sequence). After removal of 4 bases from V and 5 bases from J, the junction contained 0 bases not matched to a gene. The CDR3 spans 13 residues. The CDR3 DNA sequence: TGTGCCAGTAGTAGACAGGGGGATCAGCCCCAGCATTTT. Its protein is CASSRQGDQPQHF.

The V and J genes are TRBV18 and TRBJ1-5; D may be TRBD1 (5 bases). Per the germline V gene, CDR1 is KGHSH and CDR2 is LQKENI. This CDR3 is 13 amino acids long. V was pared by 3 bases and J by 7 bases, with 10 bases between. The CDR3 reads CASSPGGNQPQHF. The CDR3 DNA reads TGTGCCAGCTCACCCGGGGGGAACCAGCCCCAGCATTTT.

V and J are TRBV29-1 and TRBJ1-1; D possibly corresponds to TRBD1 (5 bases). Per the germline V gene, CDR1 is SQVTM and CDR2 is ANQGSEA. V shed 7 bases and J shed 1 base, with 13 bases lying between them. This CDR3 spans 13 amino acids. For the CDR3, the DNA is TGCAGCGCGATCAAAGGGGCGAACACTGAAGCTTTCTTT. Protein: CSAIKGANTEAFF.

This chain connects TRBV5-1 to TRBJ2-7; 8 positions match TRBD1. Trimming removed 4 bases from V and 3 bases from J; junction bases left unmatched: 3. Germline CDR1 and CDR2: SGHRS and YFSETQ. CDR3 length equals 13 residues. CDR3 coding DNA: TGCGCCAGCAGCGCGACAGGGGACTACGAGCAGTACTTC. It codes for CASSATGDYEQYF. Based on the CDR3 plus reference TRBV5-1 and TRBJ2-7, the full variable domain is KAGVTQTPRYLIKTRGQQVTLSCSPISGHRSVSWYQQTPGQGLQFLFEYFSETQRNKGNFPGRFSGRQFSNSRSEMNVSTLELGDSALYLCASSATGDYEQYFGPGTRLTVT.

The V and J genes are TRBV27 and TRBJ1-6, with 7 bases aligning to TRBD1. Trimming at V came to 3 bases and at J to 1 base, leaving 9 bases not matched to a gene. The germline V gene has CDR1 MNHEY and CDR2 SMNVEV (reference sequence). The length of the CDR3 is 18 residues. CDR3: CASSFHRQGGSYNSPLHF. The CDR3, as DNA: TGTGCCAGCAGTTTCCATCGACAGGGTGGATCCTATAATTCACCCCTCCACTTT.

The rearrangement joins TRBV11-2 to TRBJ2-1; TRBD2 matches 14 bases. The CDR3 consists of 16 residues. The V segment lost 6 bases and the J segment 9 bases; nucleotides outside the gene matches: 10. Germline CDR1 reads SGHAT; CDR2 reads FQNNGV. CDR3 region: CASRIPSGTSGGEQFF. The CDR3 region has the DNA TGTGCCAGCAGAATTCCTTCCGGGACTAGCGGGGGTGAGCAGTTCTTC.

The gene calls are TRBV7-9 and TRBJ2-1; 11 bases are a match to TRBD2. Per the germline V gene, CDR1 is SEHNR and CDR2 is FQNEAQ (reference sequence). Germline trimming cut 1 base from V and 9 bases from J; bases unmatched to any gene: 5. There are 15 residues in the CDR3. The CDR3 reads CASSLGSGGAGEQFF. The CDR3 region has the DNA TGTGCCAGCAGCTTAGGTAGCGGGGGGGCCGGTGAGCAGTTCTTC.

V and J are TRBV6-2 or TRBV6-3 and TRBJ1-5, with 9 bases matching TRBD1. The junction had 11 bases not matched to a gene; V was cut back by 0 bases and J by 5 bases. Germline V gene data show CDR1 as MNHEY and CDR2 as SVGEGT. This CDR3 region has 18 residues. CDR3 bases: TGTGCCAGCAGTTACTCACTGAAGACAGGGGGTCAACATCAGCCCCAGCATTTT. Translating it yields CASSYSLKTGGQHQPQHF.

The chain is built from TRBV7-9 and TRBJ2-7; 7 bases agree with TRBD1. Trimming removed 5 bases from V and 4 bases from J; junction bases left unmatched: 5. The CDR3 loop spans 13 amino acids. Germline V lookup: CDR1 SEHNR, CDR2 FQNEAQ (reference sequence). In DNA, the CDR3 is TGTGCCAGCAGCATCCCACAGGGGTACGAGCAGTACTTC. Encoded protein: CASSIPQGYEQYF. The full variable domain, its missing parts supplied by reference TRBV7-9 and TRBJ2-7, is DTGVSQNPRHKITKRGQNVTFRCDPISEHNRLYWYRQTLGQGPEFLTYFQNEAQLEKSRLLSDRFSAERPKGSFSTLEIQRTEQGDSAMYLCASSIPQGYEQYFGPGTRLTVT.

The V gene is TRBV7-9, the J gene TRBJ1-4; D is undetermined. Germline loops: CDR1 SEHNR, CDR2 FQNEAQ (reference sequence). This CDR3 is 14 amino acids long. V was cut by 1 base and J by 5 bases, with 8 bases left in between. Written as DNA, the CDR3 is TGTGCCAGCAGCTTAGTCTCCGGGAATGAAAAACTGTTTTTT. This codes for CASSLVSGNEKLFF.

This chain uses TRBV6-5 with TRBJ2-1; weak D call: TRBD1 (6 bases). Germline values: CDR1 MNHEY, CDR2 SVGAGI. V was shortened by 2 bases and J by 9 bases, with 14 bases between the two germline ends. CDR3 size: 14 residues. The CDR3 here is CASSYLQGLGEQFF. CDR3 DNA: TGTGCCAGCAGTTACCTACAGGGCCTGGGTGAGCAGTTCTTC.

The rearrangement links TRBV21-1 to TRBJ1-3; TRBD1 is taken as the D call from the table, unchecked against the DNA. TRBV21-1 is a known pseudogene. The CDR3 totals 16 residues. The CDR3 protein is CASSKGDRVFRNTIYF. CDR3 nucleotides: TGTGCCAGCAGCAAAGGCGACAGGGTTTTTAGAAACACCATATATTTT.

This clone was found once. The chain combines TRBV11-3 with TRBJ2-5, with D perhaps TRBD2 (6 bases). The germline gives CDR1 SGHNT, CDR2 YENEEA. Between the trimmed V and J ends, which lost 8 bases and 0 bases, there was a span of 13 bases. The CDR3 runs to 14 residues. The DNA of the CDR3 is TGTGCCAGCTCGAATGGGGGGTACCAAGAGACCCAGTACTTC. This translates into CASSNGGYQETQYF.

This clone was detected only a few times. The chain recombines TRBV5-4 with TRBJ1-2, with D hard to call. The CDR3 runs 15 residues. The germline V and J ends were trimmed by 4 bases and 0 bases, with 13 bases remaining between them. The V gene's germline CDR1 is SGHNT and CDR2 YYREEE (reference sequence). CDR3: CASSLRSLANYGYTF. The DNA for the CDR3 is TGTGCCAGCAGCCTGAGGAGCCTAGCTAACTATGGCTACACCTTC.

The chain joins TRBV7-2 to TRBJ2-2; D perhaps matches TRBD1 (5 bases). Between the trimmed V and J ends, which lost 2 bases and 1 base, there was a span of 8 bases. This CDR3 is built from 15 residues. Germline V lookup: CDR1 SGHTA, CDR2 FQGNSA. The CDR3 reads CASSLRQGNTGELFF. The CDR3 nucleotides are TGTGCCAGCAGCTTAAGGCAGGGGAACACCGGGGAGCTGTTTTTT.

This chain's CDR3 is CASSLVSGGRYEQYF. The DNA for the CDR3 is TGTGCCAGCAGCTTAGTCTCAGGAGGCCGCTACGAGCAGTACTTC. The chain links TRBV7-2 to TRBJ2-7; TRBD2 might be the D (5 bases). This CDR3 contains 15 residues. Trimming took off 1 base at V and 3 bases at J, with 13 bases between the two ends. The germline V gene encodes CDR1 SGHTA and CDR2 FQGNSA.

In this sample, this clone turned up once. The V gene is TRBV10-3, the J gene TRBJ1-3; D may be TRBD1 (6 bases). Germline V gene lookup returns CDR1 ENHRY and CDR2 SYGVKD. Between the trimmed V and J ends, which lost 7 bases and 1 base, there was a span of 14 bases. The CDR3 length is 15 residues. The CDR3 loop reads CAINPGTWSGNTIYF. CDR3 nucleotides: TGTGCCATCAACCCCGGGACATGGTCTGGAAACACCATATATTTT.

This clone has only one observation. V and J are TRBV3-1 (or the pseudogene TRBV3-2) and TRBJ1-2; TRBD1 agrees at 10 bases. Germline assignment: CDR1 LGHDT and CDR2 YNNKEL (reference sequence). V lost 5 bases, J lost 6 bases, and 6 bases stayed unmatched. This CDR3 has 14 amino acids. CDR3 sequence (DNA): TGTGCCAGCAGCTCTAGGGACAGGGGAAATGGCTACACCTTC. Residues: CASSSRDRGNGYTF.

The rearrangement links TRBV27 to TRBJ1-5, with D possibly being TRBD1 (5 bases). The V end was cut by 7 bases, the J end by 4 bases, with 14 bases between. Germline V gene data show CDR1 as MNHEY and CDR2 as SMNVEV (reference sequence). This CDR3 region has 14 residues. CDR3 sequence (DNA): TGTGCCAGCACCATGGGGCAGTCAAATCAGCCCCAGCATTTT. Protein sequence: CASTMGQSNQPQHF.

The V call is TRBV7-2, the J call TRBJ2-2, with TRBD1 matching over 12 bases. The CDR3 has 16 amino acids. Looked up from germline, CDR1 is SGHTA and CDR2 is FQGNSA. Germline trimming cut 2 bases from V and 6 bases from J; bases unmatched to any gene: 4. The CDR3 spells CASSLLGQGAPGELFF. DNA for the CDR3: TGTGCCAGCAGCTTATTGGGACAGGGGGCCCCCGGGGAGCTGTTTTTT.

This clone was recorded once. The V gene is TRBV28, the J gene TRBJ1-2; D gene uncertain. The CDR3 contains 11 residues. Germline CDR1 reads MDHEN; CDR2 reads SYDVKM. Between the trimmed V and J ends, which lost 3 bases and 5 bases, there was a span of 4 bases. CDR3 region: CASSLAYGYTF. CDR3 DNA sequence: TGTGCCAGCAGTTTGGCATATGGCTACACCTTC.

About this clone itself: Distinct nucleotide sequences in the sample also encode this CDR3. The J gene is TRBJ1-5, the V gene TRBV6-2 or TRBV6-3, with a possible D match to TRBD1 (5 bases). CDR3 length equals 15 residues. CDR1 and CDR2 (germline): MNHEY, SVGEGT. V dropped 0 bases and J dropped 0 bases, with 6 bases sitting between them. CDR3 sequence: CASSYSRGSNQPQHF. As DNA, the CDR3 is TGTGCCAGCAGTTACTCAAGGGGTAGCAATCAGCCCCAGCATTTT.

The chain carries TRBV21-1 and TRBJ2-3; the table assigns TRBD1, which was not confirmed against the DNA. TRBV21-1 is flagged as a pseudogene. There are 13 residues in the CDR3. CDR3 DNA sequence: TGTGCCAGCAGCAAAGTAAGGGGAGATACGCAGTATTTT. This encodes CASSKVRGDTQYF.